A single TCR beta chain is shown here with its context. Authors' data handling: Estimated nucleated cell counts came from reference gene primer amplification. Some clones are missing from TCRdb's copy, which holds only in-frame ones; the method was immunoSEQ multiplex PCR. That table furnishes V, J and clone size, whereas the DNA furnished D and trimming. The sample lists about 190,000 clones; more than 85% were seen once. This sample is drawn from a study of blood T cell repertoires in COVID-19. Across the whole study: The samples span acute and convalescent COVID-19 from the United States, Italy and Spain. T cells, B-cell-depleted T cells, or PBMCs supplied cDNA or gDNA.

This CDR3 contains 16 residues. Trimming left V 4 bases short and J 8 bases short, with 22 bases between. Germline loops: CDR1 SGDLS, CDR2 YYNGEE. This rearrangement joins TRBV9 to TRBJ2-1; D possibly corresponds to TRBD2 (6 bases). Sample: peripheral blood. The TCR sequence derives from a man aged 30 to 45 with acute or convalescent COVID-19. CDR3 coding DNA: TGTGCCAGCAGCTCAAAGTATGGGACTTCCTTGGATGAGCAGTTCTTC. Translating gives CASSSKYGTSLDEQFF. The whole variable domain, remainder taken from reference TRBV9 and TRBJ2-1, is DSGVTQTPKHLITATGQRVTLRCSPRSGDLSVYWYQQSLDQGLQFLIQYYNGEERAKGNILERFSAQQFPDLHSELNLSSLELGDSALYFCASSSKYGTSLDEQFFGPGTRLTVL.